Below are 31 T cell receptor beta chains sequenced from a single sample in a study of blood T cell repertoires in COVID-19. The repertoire was sequenced with immunoSEQ multiplex PCR; TCRdb's copy has only in-frame clones and lacks some. The sample holds fewer than 350,000 clones, around 86% seen once. Sequencing was performed on PBMCs or T cells enriched from blood (not recorded which). These receptors came from a woman between 40 and 55 years old with acute COVID-19.

The V call is TRBV12-5, the J call TRBJ1-5; TRBD1 agrees at 9 bases. The V gene's germline CDR1 is LGHNT and CDR2 FRNRAP. The V segment lost 0 bases and the J segment 0 bases; nucleotides outside the gene matches: 12. CDR3 length: 20 residues. The CDR3 sequence is CASGLVRTGAGGYSNQPQHF. Written as DNA, the CDR3 is TGTGCTAGTGGTTTGGTACGGACAGGGGCAGGGGGATATAGCAATCAGCCCCAGCATTTT.

The rearrangement links TRBV6-5 to TRBJ2-1, with D perhaps TRBD2 (6 bases). Germline V gene lookup returns CDR1 MNHEY and CDR2 SVGAGI. This CDR3 is 16 amino acids long. Trimming removed 3 bases from V and 9 bases from J, with 21 bases in between. CDR3 bases: TGTGCCAGCAGTTATTATCCGGGAGATCCCCGTGCTGAGCAGTTCTTC. This encodes CASSYYPGDPRAEQFF.

J is TRBJ1-4 and V is TRBV20-1, with no clear D. Germline assignment: CDR1 DFQATT and CDR2 SNEGSKA (reference sequence). With 3 bases removed from V and 4 bases from J, the gap between germline ends came to 12 bases. CDR3 length: 14 amino acids. CDR3 sequence (DNA): TGCAGTGCTAGTCGGGGTTTGAGTAATGAAAAACTGTTTTTT. Encoded protein: CSASRGLSNEKLFF.

The V call is TRBV9, the J call TRBJ1-1; D remains ambiguous. Germline assignment: CDR1 SGDLS and CDR2 YYNGEE. This CDR3 region has 13 residues. V lost 1 base, J lost 1 base, and 5 bases lay in between. The CDR3 region is CASSVLGNTEAFF. As DNA, the CDR3 is TGTGCCAGCAGCGTACTAGGGAACACTGAAGCTTTCTTT.

Turning to this clone: One end of the junction is discordant with germline, which a read error may explain. The gene calls are TRBV7-7 and TRBJ2-7; tentatively, D is TRBD2 (5 bases). CDR1 is SSHAT, CDR2 FNYEAQ, per germline (reference sequence). The CDR3 has 13 residues. The CDR3 sequence: CASSLALGYEQYF. The CDR3, as DNA: TGTGCTAGCAGCTTAGCGCTCGGTTACGAGCAGTACTTC.

The J gene is TRBJ1-1, the V gene TRBV29-1; D possibly corresponds to TRBD1 (5 bases). This CDR3 is built from 14 residues. From germline, CDR1 is SQVTM and CDR2 ANQGSEA. V lost 4 bases, J lost 0 bases, and 12 bases lay in between. CDR3 in DNA: TGCAGCGTTGGCAGGGAATACATGAACACTGAAGCTTTCTTT. Its protein is CSVGREYMNTEAFF.

The chain uses TRBV6-1 and TRBJ1-1; no definite D call. CDR1 MNHNS and CDR2 SASEGT come from the germline V gene. The CDR3 covers 12 residues. Trimming pared 2 bases from V and 6 bases from J, leaving 7 bases between. The DNA of the CDR3 is TGTGCCAGCAGTGAACAGACACCTGAAGCTTTCTTT. Translated: CASSEQTPEAFF.

V and J are TRBV14 and TRBJ2-5; 7 positions match TRBD1. Germline values: CDR1 SGHDN, CDR2 FVKESK. The junction had 7 bases not matched to a gene; V was cut back by 4 bases and J by 5 bases. There are 14 residues in the CDR3. The CDR3 nucleotides are TGTGCCAGCAGCCGAAGGGACAGTAAGGAGACCCAGTACTTC. It yields the protein CASSRRDSKETQYF.

The J gene is TRBJ2-7, the V gene TRBV4-3; 10 bases align to TRBD1. The V and J ends lost 1 base and 3 bases, in that order; junction bases with no gene match: 9. The CDR3 consists of 17 residues. Germline V gene lookup returns CDR1 LGHNA and CDR2 YSLEER. The CDR3: CASSQGLPGTGDYEQYF. CDR3 sequence (DNA): TGCGCCAGCAGCCAAGGCCTCCCCGGGACAGGGGACTACGAGCAGTACTTC.

The V call is TRBV19, the J call TRBJ1-5, with a weak D call TRBD1 (6 bases). Germline CDR1 reads LNHDA; CDR2 reads SQIVND (reference sequence). The germline V and J ends were trimmed by 6 bases and 0 bases, with 18 bases remaining between them. This CDR3 has 17 residues. CDR3 sequence reads: CASRPLGQSYSNQPQHF. DNA of the CDR3: TGTGCCAGTAGGCCTCTTGGACAGAGCTATAGCAATCAGCCCCAGCATTTT. Together with reference TRBV19 and TRBJ1-5, the CDR3 gives the full variable domain: DGGITQSPKYLFRKEGQNVTLSCEQNLNHDAMYWYRQDPGQGLRLIYYSQIVNDFQKGDIAEGYSVSREKKESFPLTVTSAQKNPTAFYLCASRPLGQSYSNQPQHFGDGTRLSIL.

The gene calls are TRBV21-1 and TRBJ1-1; the D segment call TRBD1 is taken from the table without a DNA check. TRBV21-1 is a known pseudogene. CDR3 length equals 16 residues. In DNA, the CDR3 is TGTGCCAGCAGCAAAGGTGGCAGGGCCGCCGTTGATGAAGCTTTCTTT. Its protein product is CASSKGGRAAVDEAFF.

The chain couples TRBV6-5 to TRBJ1-1; 11 nucleotides line up with TRBD1. This CDR3 region has 15 residues. The V gene end was trimmed by 7 bases and the J gene end by 1 base; junction bases not matched to a gene: 5. Germline loops: CDR1 MNHEY, CDR2 SVGAGI. The CDR3 DNA reads TGTGCCAGCAACTCAGGACAGGGGGCGAACACTGAAGCTTTCTTT. This sequence encodes CASNSGQGANTEAFF.

The chain uses TRBV6-5 and TRBJ1-2, with D hard to call. The germline V gene encodes CDR1 MNHEY and CDR2 SVGAGI. The CDR3 runs to 14 residues. Trimming left V 6 bases short and J 3 bases short, with 14 bases between. CDR3 residues: CASSRGLFDYGYTF. The CDR3 DNA follows: TGTGCCAGCAGCCGCGGACTTTTCGACTATGGCTACACCTTC.

The chain uses TRBV27 and TRBJ1-6; 9 bases map to TRBD1. CDR3 length: 19 amino acids. CDR1 is MNHEY, CDR2 SMNVEV, per germline (reference sequence). V lost 5 bases to trimming and J lost 4 bases; unmatched junction nucleotides: 15. For the CDR3, the DNA is TGTGCCAGCAGTCTACTAGGACAGGGGACGGGAAAATATAATTCACCCCTCCACTTT. This encodes CASSLLGQGTGKYNSPLHF.

DNA for the CDR3: TGTGCCAGCAGCCCCCAGGGCGGAGGGGCTAATGGCTACACCTTC. Translated, it gives CASSPQGGGANGYTF. J is TRBJ1-2 and V is TRBV7-9; a possible D gene is TRBD1 (5 bases). This CDR3 contains 15 residues. Germline V gives CDR1 SEHNR, CDR2 FQNEAQ (reference sequence). V was cut by 5 bases and J by 6 bases, with 19 bases left in between.

The sample holds one count of this clone. V is TRBV6-5 and J is TRBJ1-2; tentatively, D is TRBD1 (5 bases). Germline CDR1 reads MNHEY; CDR2 reads SVGAGI. The CDR3 is made up of 14 amino acids. Trimming cost V 6 bases and J 9 bases, with 20 bases left between them. CDR3 DNA sequence: TGTGCCAGCAGCTCGGGGGAGCCCGCTGTAAGCTACACCTTC. Translating it yields CASSSGEPAVSYTF.

The chain is built from TRBV28 and TRBJ1-1, with D unclear. Trimming shortened V by 3 bases and J by 0 bases, and 8 bases separated the two germline ends. CDR3 length equals 14 residues. Germline-derived CDR1 and CDR2 are MDHEN and SYDVKM. CDR3: CASSFTNMNTEAFF. In nucleotides, the CDR3 is TGTGCCAGCAGTTTTACCAACATGAACACTGAAGCTTTCTTT.

V and J are TRBV7-6 and TRBJ1-5; D gene ambiguous. V shed 3 bases and J shed 3 bases, with 6 bases lying between them. The CDR3 has 13 residues. Germline V gene lookup returns CDR1 SGHVS and CDR2 FNYEAQ. The CDR3 loop reads CASSLRNNQPQHF. The CDR3 DNA sequence: TGTGCCAGCAGCTTGAGGAACAATCAGCCCCAGCATTTT.

The chain carries TRBV18 and TRBJ1-2; 9 bases match TRBD1. Losses at the gene ends were 3 bases for V and 4 bases for J; bases not matched to a gene: 6. The germline V gene has CDR1 KGHSH and CDR2 LQKENI. CDR3 size: 15 residues. This CDR3 is CASSPPGQGVYGYTF. CDR3 DNA sequence: TGTGCCAGCTCACCCCCGGGACAGGGCGTCTATGGCTACACCTTC.

V and J are TRBV18 and TRBJ2-1, with D perhaps TRBD2 (5 bases). V was clipped by 8 bases and J by 6 bases, with 14 bases between them. Germline values: CDR1 KGHSH, CDR2 LQKENI. CDR3 length: 13 amino acids. The DNA of the CDR3 is TGTGCCAGCCGCGGGCCCAATCTCAATGAGCAGTTCTTC. Translation: CASRGPNLNEQFF.

The chain couples TRBV7-9 to TRBJ1-4; possibly TRBD1 for D (5 bases). The CDR3 spans 15 residues. Germline V CDR1 and CDR2: SEHNR, FQNEAQ (reference sequence). V lost 6 bases to trimming and J lost 0 bases, with 11 bases between them. The DNA for the CDR3 is TGTGCCAGCAGTAGGGGTGGAGCAACTAATGAAAAACTGTTTTTT. It translates to CASSRGGATNEKLFF.

Comments on this clone: Other DNA sequences of this sample code for an identical CDR3. This chain uses TRBV5-4 with TRBJ2-3; 7 nucleotides agree with TRBD2. The germline V gene has CDR1 SGHNT and CDR2 YYREEE (reference sequence). CDR3 size: 15 residues. After removal of 0 bases from V and 0 bases from J, the junction contained 1 base not matched to a gene. The CDR3 bases are TGTGCCAGCAGCTTGGGGCGGGGGAGCACAGATACGCAGTATTTT. Amino acids: CASSLGRGSTDTQYF.

The chain is built from TRBV5-6 and TRBJ2-6, with D perhaps matching TRBD1 (6 bases). CDR3 size: 17 residues. The ends were cut back, 2 bases at V and 1 base at J, with 13 bases in the middle. The germline gives CDR1 SGHDT, CDR2 YYEEEE. The CDR3 region is CASSLTMTGSGANVLTF. DNA for the CDR3: TGTGCCAGCAGCTTAACTATGACAGGTTCTGGGGCCAACGTCCTGACTTTC.

The rearrangement links TRBV5-4 to TRBJ2-7, with unresolved D. Trimming pared 0 bases from V and 0 bases from J, leaving 13 bases between. The germline V gene encodes CDR1 SGHNT and CDR2 YYREEE (reference sequence). The CDR3 has 16 residues. CDR3 sequence: CASSLGGVRSSYEQYF. CDR3 bases: TGTGCCAGCAGCTTGGGCGGAGTGAGGAGCTCCTACGAGCAGTACTTC.

This chain uses TRBV5-3 with TRBJ1-2; 7 nucleotides match TRBD1. TRBV5-3 is treated as an ORF (open reading frame) with a function not yet certain. The J segment lost 4 bases and the V segment lost 4 bases, leaving 13 bases of the junction unmatched. This CDR3 comprises 16 residues. The chain's CDR3 is CARSNRKGDSPYGYTF. In DNA form, the CDR3 reads TGTGCCAGAAGCAACAGGAAGGGGGACAGCCCCTATGGCTACACCTTC.

The CDR3 region has the DNA TGTGCCAGCAGTGTAACAGCCGACGCGGGCTATGGCTACACCTTC. It yields the protein CASSVTADAGYGYTF. The chain employs TRBV6-1 and TRBJ1-2; no clear D gene. This CDR3 is 15 amino acids long. Germline V gene sequence: CDR1 MNHNS, CDR2 SASEGT. V shed 4 bases and J shed 4 bases, with 16 bases lying between them.

The V call is TRBV5-4, the J call TRBJ2-7, with D tentatively TRBD2 (5 bases). The CDR3 contains 16 residues. Germline loops: CDR1 SGHNT, CDR2 YYREEE (reference sequence). Trimming stripped 6 bases from V and 2 bases from J, with 21 bases between. DNA for the CDR3: TGTGCCAGCATTCCCCGTGTCCGGGATCGGACCTACGAGCAGTACTTC. Translated: CASIPRVRDRTYEQYF.

J is TRBJ2-4 and V is TRBV6-2 or TRBV6-3, with D uncertain. CDR3 size: 17 residues. Looked up from germline, CDR1 is MNHEY and CDR2 is SVGEGT. The V end lost 5 bases, the J end lost 0 bases, and 17 bases lay between the germline ends. The CDR3 protein is CASSDETQPLAKNIQYF. Here the CDR3 DNA reads TGTGCCAGCAGTGACGAGACTCAACCCCTAGCCAAAAACATTCAGTACTTC.

This chain connects TRBV5-1 to TRBJ2-1, with 7 positions matching TRBD2. Germline CDR1 is SGHRS and CDR2 is YFSETQ. The CDR3 consists of 15 residues. Unmatched junction bases numbered 8, after V lost 1 base and J lost 7 bases. CDR3 in amino acids: CASSLSGLGENEQFF. The DNA for the CDR3 is TGCGCCAGCAGCTTGAGTGGACTAGGGGAAAATGAGCAGTTCTTC.

The chain combines TRBV28 with TRBJ2-7; 10 positions agree with TRBD1. With 4 bases clipped from V and 1 base from J, the junction kept 4 bases outside the gene matches. Germline V gives CDR1 MDHEN, CDR2 SYDVKM. The CDR3 is 15 amino acids. CDR3 loop: CASSSGQGFSYEQYF. The CDR3 nucleotides read TGTGCCAGCAGTTCGGGACAGGGGTTTTCCTACGAGCAGTACTTC.

The chain carries TRBV5-4 and TRBJ1-1; possibly TRBD1 for D (5 bases). Trimming stripped 3 bases from V and 0 bases from J, with 15 bases between. The CDR3 consists of 16 residues. The germline CDR1 and CDR2 sequences are SGHNT and YYREEE (reference sequence). The CDR3 reads CASSSGTGGLNTEAFF. CDR3 bases: TGTGCCAGCAGCTCCGGGACTGGAGGTTTGAACACTGAAGCTTTCTTT.